One sample yielded the 32 T cell receptor beta chains listed below, sequenced in a study of stem cell transplantation in POMP-related autoinflammatory disease. Assay used: immunoSEQ multiplex PCR; TCRdb lists only in-frame clones, some missing. The data contain 30,000 or so clones, almost 90% of them seen just once; the ten biggest clones take up approximately 0.72%. This sample comprised CD4+ T cells from PBMCs, obtained before stem cell transplantation. Receptor source: a human donor with POMP-related autoinflammation and immune dysregulation (PRAID).

The rearrangement uses TRBV7-6 and TRBJ1-6; D not certain. The CDR3 runs to 13 residues. Deletions cut 4 bases from V and 7 bases from J, with 8 bases between. Germline CDR1 reads SGHVS; CDR2 reads FNYEAQ. DNA for the CDR3: TGTGCCAGCAGCTCGAGAGTGAATTCACCCCTCCACTTT. Translated, it gives CASSSRVNSPLHF.

This chain uses TRBV4-1 with TRBJ2-3, with D unresolved. Trimming shortened V by 0 bases and J by 8 bases, and 9 bases separated the two germline ends. CDR3 length: 13 residues. CDR1 is MGHRA, CDR2 YSYEKL, per germline. The CDR3 here is CASSQDALGTQYF. The CDR3 bases are TGCGCCAGCAGCCAAGATGCGCTTGGTACGCAGTATTTT.

There are a few counts of this clone. The J gene is TRBJ1-5, the V gene TRBV4-1; D unclear. CDR3 length equals 13 residues. Germline V gives CDR1 MGHRA, CDR2 YSYEKL. The V gene lost 1 base and the J gene lost 5 bases, with 6 bases spanning the gap. In nucleotides, the CDR3 is TGCGCCAGCAGCCAAGTGCGAGATCAGCCCCAGCATTTT. It specifies CASSQVRDQPQHF.

V and J are TRBV6-1 and TRBJ1-3; D gene ambiguous. The ends were cut back, 1 base at V and 4 bases at J, with 5 bases in the middle. The germline V gene has CDR1 MNHNS and CDR2 SASEGT. This CDR3 spans 13 amino acids. The CDR3 DNA reads TGTGCCAGCAGTGAAGGGGGAGGAAACACCATATATTTT. Protein product: CASSEGGGNTIYF.

This chain connects TRBV19 to TRBJ1-2; D might be TRBD1 (5 bases). V shed 5 bases and J shed 4 bases, with 17 bases lying between them. The CDR3 has 15 amino acids. Germline loops: CDR1 LNHDA, CDR2 SQIVND (reference sequence). This CDR3 is CASSLQPAGTYGYTF. CDR3 nucleotide sequence: TGTGCCAGTAGTCTCCAGCCCGCCGGGACCTATGGCTACACCTTC.

The chain links TRBV2 to TRBJ2-3, with TRBD2 matching over 8 bases. Germline-derived CDR1 and CDR2 are SNHLY and FYNNEI. V shed 6 bases, J shed 0 bases, and the junction held 5 bases outside the gene matches. This CDR3 contains 15 residues. In DNA, the CDR3 is TGTGCCAGCAGATACGCTAGCGGGAGCACAGATACGCAGTATTTT. This gives the protein CASRYASGSTDTQYF.

This chain connects TRBV10-1 to TRBJ2-2, with TRBD2 identical over 7 bases. The CDR3 contains 16 residues. With V trimmed by 4 bases and J by 0 bases, 5 bases remained unmatched. The germline CDR1 and CDR2 sequences are WNHNN and SYGVQD (reference sequence). CDR3 amino acids: CASSGSSGTNTGELFF. The CDR3 nucleotides read TGCGCCAGCAGTGGGTCGAGCGGGACGAACACCGGGGAGCTGTTTTTT.

The J gene is TRBJ2-1, the V gene TRBV9, with 12 positions matching TRBD2. The CDR3 runs to 14 residues. The germline gives CDR1 SGDLS, CDR2 YYNGEE. V trimming: 4 bases; J trimming: 4 bases; junction bases outside the gene matches: 0. The CDR3 protein is CASSLAGGYNEQFF. For the CDR3, the DNA is TGTGCCAGCAGCCTAGCGGGAGGGTACAATGAGCAGTTCTTC.

The genes are TRBV2 and TRBJ2-1; 13 positions agree with TRBD2. Trimming removed 4 bases from V and 6 bases from J; junction bases left unmatched: 3. Germline lookup yields CDR1 SNHLY and CDR2 FYNNEI. This CDR3 is 15 amino acids long. The chain's CDR3 is CASSATSGGTNEQFF. For the CDR3, the DNA is TGTGCCAGCAGTGCGACTAGCGGGGGGACCAATGAGCAGTTCTTC.

The V call is TRBV9, the J call TRBJ2-3; 7 nucleotides line up with TRBD1. The V and J ends lost 3 bases and 2 bases, in that order; junction bases with no gene match: 6. The CDR3 is made up of 15 amino acids. Germline V CDR1 and CDR2: SGDLS, YYNGEE. The DNA for the CDR3 is TGTGCCAGCAGCGATTGGGACAGTTTCACAGATACGCAGTATTTT. Its translation: CASSDWDSFTDTQYF.

The chain joins TRBV10-3 to TRBJ2-7; possibly TRBD1 for D (5 bases). Germline V lookup: CDR1 ENHRY, CDR2 SYGVKD. V gave up 0 bases and J gave up 4 bases, with 13 bases separating them. This CDR3 has 15 residues. The CDR3 DNA follows: TGTGCCATCAGTGAGTCGTCAGGGAAAGGTTACGAGCAGTACTTC. This gives the protein CAISESSGKGYEQYF.

This chain joins TRBV28 and TRBJ1-5; D uncertain. The V and J ends lost 6 bases and 3 bases respectively, with 9 bases between them. The germline V gene has CDR1 MDHEN and CDR2 SYDVKM. This CDR3 is 13 amino acids long. As DNA, the CDR3 is TGTGCCAGCAGCGCACGGATCAATCAGCCCCAGCATTTT. Translating gives CASSARINQPQHF.

This clone was counted a single time. The chain joins TRBV6-1 to TRBJ2-7, with 7 bases aligning to TRBD1. V was pared by 4 bases and J by 7 bases, with 7 bases of the junction left unmatched. The CDR3 has 13 residues. Germline CDR1 MNHNS, CDR2 SASEGT. CDR3 DNA: TGTGCCAGCAGTGCGGGACAGTCTACGGAGCAGTACTTC. This encodes CASSAGQSTEQYF.

The chain is built from TRBV4-1 and TRBJ2-4; 9 nucleotides line up with TRBD2. Losses at the gene ends were 4 bases for V and 8 bases for J; bases not matched to a gene: 21. The CDR3 sequence is 19 residues long. The germline CDR1 and CDR2 sequences are MGHRA and YSYEKL. The CDR3 region is CASSRRVVAGVGGRDIQYF. For the CDR3, the DNA is TGCGCCAGCAGCCGAAGAGTGGTAGCGGGAGTAGGGGGTCGAGACATTCAGTACTTC.

CDR3 in amino acids: CASSYSGTGVRELFF. In DNA form, the CDR3 reads TGTGCCAGCAGTTACTCGGGGACGGGGGTGCGGGAGCTGTTTTTT. The chain couples TRBV6-5 to TRBJ2-2, with a tentative D call TRBD2 (6 bases). Trimming stripped 0 bases from V and 9 bases from J, with 14 bases between. Germline lookup yields CDR1 MNHEY and CDR2 SVGAGI. The CDR3 has 15 residues.

V is TRBV25-1 and J is TRBJ2-1; D is possibly TRBD2 (6 bases). The V end lost 3 bases, the J end lost 3 bases, and 18 bases lay between the germline ends. Germline CDR1 reads MGHDK; CDR2 reads SYGVNS. This CDR3 is built from 17 residues. The CDR3 sequence is CASSDPRLGSHYNEQFF. The CDR3 DNA reads as TGTGCCAGCAGTGACCCCCGACTAGGTTCCCACTACAATGAGCAGTTCTTC.

This chain joins TRBV5-5 and TRBJ2-5, with D unclear. V was shortened by 1 base and J by 8 bases, with 6 bases between the two germline ends. Germline V gene data show CDR1 as SGHKS and CDR2 as YYEKEE (reference sequence). The CDR3 totals 11 residues. The CDR3 sequence is CASSLTGTQYF. CDR3 coding DNA: TGTGCCAGCAGCTTGACCGGAACCCAGTACTTC.

This chain links TRBV5-6 with TRBJ1-4, with D hard to call. The V gene's germline CDR1 is SGHDT and CDR2 YYEEEE. Trimming left V 6 bases short and J 4 bases short, with 19 bases between. The CDR3 contains 16 residues. CDR3 region: CASTRRRRYLNEKLFF. Here the CDR3 DNA reads TGTGCCAGCACTAGGAGAAGGCGATACCTTAATGAAAAACTGTTTTTT.

This chain connects TRBV30 to TRBJ2-2, with 12 bases aligning to TRBD2. The ends lost 0 bases at V and 5 bases at J; junction bases unmatched: 13. Germline loops: CDR1 GTSNPN, CDR2 SVGIG (reference sequence). The CDR3 has 19 residues. In DNA, the CDR3 is TGTGCCTGGAGTGTTGTTTCTGGTTGGACTAGCGGGGTGACCGGGGAGCTGTTTTTT. This gives the protein CAWSVVSGWTSGVTGELFF.

The V and J genes are TRBV5-6 and TRBJ1-3, with no clear D. V dropped 2 bases and J dropped 4 bases, with 10 bases sitting between them. The V gene's germline CDR1 is SGHDT and CDR2 YYEEEE. The CDR3 is made up of 14 amino acids. This CDR3 is CASSFPGSGNTIYF. The DNA for the CDR3 is TGTGCCAGCAGCTTTCCAGGCTCCGGAAACACCATATATTTT.

This clone was counted once. V is TRBV29-1 and J is TRBJ2-3; 7 bases align to TRBD1. There are 11 residues in the CDR3. Germline CDR1 and CDR2: SQVTM and ANQGSEA. The trim removed 4 bases at V and 9 bases at J, leaving 4 bases unmatched. CDR3 DNA sequence: TGCAGCGTTGGAGACAGGGCCACGCAGTATTTT. Translating gives CSVGDRATQYF.

V and J are TRBV15 and TRBJ1-2; the D gene is possibly TRBD1 (5 bases). CDR1 is LNHNV and CDR2 is YYDKDF in the germline V gene (reference sequence). The CDR3 is 14 residues long. Trimming removed 2 bases from V and 2 bases from J, with 9 bases in between. The CDR3 nucleotides read TGTGCCACCAGCAGATTATACAGGAACTATGGCTACACCTTC. Protein sequence: CATSRLYRNYGYTF. The full variable domain, rest sourced from reference TRBV15 and TRBJ1-2, is DAMVIQNPRYQVTQFGKPVTLSCSQTLNHNVMYWYQQKSSQAPKLLFHYYDKDFNNEADTPDNFQSRRPNTSFCFLDIRSPGLGDTAMYLCATSRLYRNYGYTFGSGTRLTVV.

V usage is TRBV5-1 and J usage is TRBJ1-2; 10 bases fit TRBD1. This CDR3 has 15 residues. In germline, CDR1 is SGHRS, CDR2 YFSETQ. V was clipped by 2 bases and J by 8 bases; unmatched bases: 9. Here the CDR3 reads CASSFLRDRGYGYTF. The CDR3, as DNA: TGCGCCAGCAGCTTTCTCCGGGACAGGGGTTACGGCTACACCTTC.

The J gene is TRBJ1-4, the V gene TRBV7-9; a weak D match, TRBD1 (5 bases). Germline CDR1 is SEHNR and CDR2 is FQNEAQ (reference sequence). CDR3 length: 15 residues. The V end lost 5 bases, the J end lost 7 bases, and 17 bases lay between the germline ends. The CDR3 here is CASSADGTFVEKLFF. The DNA for the CDR3 is TGTGCCAGCAGCGCGGACGGGACGTTTGTTGAAAAACTGTTTTTT. Filled out from reference TRBV7-9 and TRBJ1-4, the complete variable domain reads DTGVSQNPRHKITKRGQNVTFRCDPISEHNRLYWYRQTLGQGPEFLTYFQNEAQLEKSRLLSDRFSAERPKGSFSTLEIQRTEQGDSAMYLCASSADGTFVEKLFFGSGTQLSVL.

The chain carries TRBV5-4 and TRBJ1-2, with D possibly being TRBD1 (5 bases). Trimming removed 0 bases from V and 2 bases from J, with 11 bases in between. The CDR3 runs 15 residues. Germline V lookup: CDR1 SGHNT, CDR2 YYREEE (reference sequence). The CDR3 region has the DNA TGTGCCAGCAGCTTGGCGAGGGGCGGGAACTATGGCTACACCTTC. Its protein product is CASSLARGGNYGYTF.

This sequence joins TRBV6-5 and TRBJ2-4, with TRBD1 identical over 8 bases. Germline V gene sequence: CDR1 MNHEY, CDR2 SVGAGI. This CDR3 has 13 residues. The V and J ends lost 8 bases and 7 bases, in that order; junction bases with no gene match: 7. CDR3 amino acids: CASSQGAMNIQYF. CDR3 bases: TGTGCCAGCTCCCAGGGGGCGATGAACATTCAGTACTTC.

The V and J genes are TRBV5-6 and TRBJ1-2; 7 bases are a match to TRBD1. The CDR3 loop spans 15 amino acids. J was trimmed by 6 bases and V by 1 base; bases with no gene match: 9. Per the germline V gene, CDR1 is SGHDT and CDR2 is YYEEEE. The CDR3 sequence: CASSLPSGGLHGYTF. The CDR3 DNA follows: TGTGCCAGCAGCTTGCCATCAGGGGGGCTACATGGCTACACCTTC.

V and J are TRBV7-6 and TRBJ2-7; 12 bases are shared with TRBD2. This CDR3 comprises 16 residues. The V segment lost 3 bases and the J segment 3 bases; nucleotides outside the gene matches: 6. Germline loops: CDR1 SGHVS, CDR2 FNYEAQ. CDR3 loop: CASSLGPTSGSYEQYF. In DNA form, the CDR3 reads TGTGCCAGCAGCTTGGGTCCGACTAGCGGGAGCTACGAGCAGTACTTC.

The chain links TRBV6-4 to TRBJ1-2; D remains unclear. The V and J ends lost 5 bases and 8 bases respectively, with 12 bases between them. From germline, CDR1 is MRHNA and CDR2 SNTAGT. The CDR3 has 12 residues. CDR3 coding DNA: TGTGCCAGCAGTCTTCCCAGGCAAGGCTACACCTTC. Translated: CASSLPRQGYTF.

The chain carries TRBV28 and TRBJ2-1, with 8 bases aligning to TRBD1. J gave up 7 bases and V 1 base, and 0 bases lay outside the gene matches. Germline CDR1 MDHEN, CDR2 SYDVKM. The CDR3 is made up of 13 amino acids. CDR3 coding DNA: TGTGCCAGCAGTTTATACAGGGGGAATGAGCAGTTCTTC. It encodes CASSLYRGNEQFF.

The chain carries TRBV9 and TRBJ1-1; no reliable D call. Deletions cut 0 bases from V and 0 bases from J, with 9 bases between. Germline V gene data show CDR1 as SGDLS and CDR2 as YYNGEE. CDR3 length equals 15 residues. CDR3 nucleotides: TGTGCCAGCAGCGTAGGATCAGCCATGAACACTGAAGCTTTCTTT. Protein product: CASSVGSAMNTEAFF.

This clone came up once. The V call is TRBV11-2, the J call TRBJ2-1; D gene unclear. The CDR3 contains 14 residues. The germline CDR1 and CDR2 sequences are SGHAT and FQNNGV. Deletions cut 5 bases from V and 4 bases from J, with 12 bases between. The CDR3 protein is CASSPKKGYNEQFF. CDR3 coding DNA: TGTGCCAGCAGCCCAAAAAAGGGATACAATGAGCAGTTCTTC.